This T cell receptor beta chain was captured by sequencing in a study of control samples from healthy donors and cancer patients. The repertoire was sequenced with immunoSEQ multiplex PCR; TCRdb's copy has only in-frame clones and lacks some. The sample contains roughly 120,000 clones, about 93% of which appear only once. This CDR3 has 14 amino acids. Germline CDR1 is MNHEY and CDR2 is SVGAGI. V was clipped by 9 bases and J by 4 bases, with 18 bases between them. The gene calls are TRBV6-5 and TRBJ1-2, with D possibly being TRBD1 (6 bases). The TCR comes from a man in his fifties or sixties with head and neck cancer. Sequencing used PBMCs. The CDR3 is CARSIGGQGYGYTF. As DNA, the CDR3 is TGTGCCAGAAGCATCGGGGGGCAAGGCTATGGCTACACCTTC.